The 2 T cell receptor beta chains below were found in one sample sequenced in a study of blood T cell repertoires in COVID-19. The data were produced by immunoSEQ multiplex PCR, yet TCRdb's version contains in-frame clones alone and is incomplete. The table shows under 350,000 clones, with approximately 90% occurring only once. The sample taken for sequencing was peripheral blood. The origin of the receptors is a middle-aged man with acute or convalescent COVID-19.

This clone has only one observation. The rearrangement links TRBV29-1 to TRBJ1-2; no clear D gene. This CDR3 is 14 amino acids long. Deletions cut 4 bases from V and 3 bases from J, with 15 bases between. Germline CDR1 reads SQVTM; CDR2 reads ANQGSEA. This chain's CDR3 is CSVGHLDSYYGYTF. The CDR3 DNA is TGCAGCGTTGGCCACCTCGACTCCTACTATGGCTACACCTTC.

The rearrangement links TRBV24-1 to TRBJ2-1; D is ambiguous. V dropped 1 base and J dropped 5 bases, with 2 bases sitting between them. The germline V gene encodes CDR1 KGHDR and CDR2 SFDVKD. The length of the CDR3 is 12 residues. The CDR3 bases are TGTGCCACCAGTGATTTCGACAATGAGCAGTTCTTC. This codes for CATSDFDNEQFF.